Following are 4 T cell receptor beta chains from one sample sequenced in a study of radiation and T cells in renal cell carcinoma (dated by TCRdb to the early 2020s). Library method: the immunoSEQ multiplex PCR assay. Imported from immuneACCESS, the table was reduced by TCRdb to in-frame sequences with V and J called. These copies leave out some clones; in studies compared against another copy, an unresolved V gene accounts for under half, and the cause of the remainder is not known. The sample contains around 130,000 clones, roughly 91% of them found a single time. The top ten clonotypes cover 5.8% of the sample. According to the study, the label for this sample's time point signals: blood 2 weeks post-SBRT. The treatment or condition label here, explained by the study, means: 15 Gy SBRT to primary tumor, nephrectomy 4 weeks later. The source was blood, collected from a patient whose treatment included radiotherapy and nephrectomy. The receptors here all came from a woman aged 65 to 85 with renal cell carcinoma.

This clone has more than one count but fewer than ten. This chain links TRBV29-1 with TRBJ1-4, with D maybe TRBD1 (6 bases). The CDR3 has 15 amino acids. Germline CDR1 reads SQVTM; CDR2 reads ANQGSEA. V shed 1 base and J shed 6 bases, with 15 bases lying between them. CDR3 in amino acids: CSVEVGRGRDEKLFF. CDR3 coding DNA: TGCAGCGTTGAAGTTGGCAGGGGTAGGGATGAAAAACTGTTTTTT.

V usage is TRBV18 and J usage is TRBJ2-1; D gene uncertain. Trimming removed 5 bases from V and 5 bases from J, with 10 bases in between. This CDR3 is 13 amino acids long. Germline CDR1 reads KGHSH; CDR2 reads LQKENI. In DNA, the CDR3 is TGTGCCAGCTCAATTGGTCAGAACAATGAGCAGTTCTTC. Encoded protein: CASSIGQNNEQFF. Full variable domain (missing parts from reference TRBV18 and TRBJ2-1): NAGVMQNPRHLVRRRGQEARLRCSPMKGHSHVYWYRQLPEEGLKFMVYLQKENIIDESGMPKERFSAEFPKEGPSILRIQQVVRGDSAAYFCASSIGQNNEQFFGPGTRLTVL.

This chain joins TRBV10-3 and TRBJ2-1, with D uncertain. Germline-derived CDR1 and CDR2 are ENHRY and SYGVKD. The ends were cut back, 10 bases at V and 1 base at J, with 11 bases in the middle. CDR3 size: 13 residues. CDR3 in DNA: TGTGCCACCCAAGACACTTCCTACAATGAGCAGTTCTTC. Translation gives CATQDTSYNEQFF.

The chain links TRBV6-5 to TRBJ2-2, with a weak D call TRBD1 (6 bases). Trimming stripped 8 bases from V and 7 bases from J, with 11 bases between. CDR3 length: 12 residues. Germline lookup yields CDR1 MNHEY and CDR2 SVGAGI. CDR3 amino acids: CASGGRDGELFF. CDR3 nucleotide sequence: TGTGCCAGCGGGGGCCGAGACGGGGAGCTGTTTTTT.